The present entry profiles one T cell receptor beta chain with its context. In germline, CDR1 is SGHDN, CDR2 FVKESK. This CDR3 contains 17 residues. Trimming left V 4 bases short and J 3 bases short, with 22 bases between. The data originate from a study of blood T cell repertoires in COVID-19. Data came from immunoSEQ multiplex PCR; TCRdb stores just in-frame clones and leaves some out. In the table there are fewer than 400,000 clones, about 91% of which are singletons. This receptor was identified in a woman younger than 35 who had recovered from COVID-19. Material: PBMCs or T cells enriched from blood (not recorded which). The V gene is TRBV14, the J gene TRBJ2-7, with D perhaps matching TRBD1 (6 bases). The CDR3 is CASSLRTGYLPVYEQYF. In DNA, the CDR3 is TGTGCCAGCAGCCTTCGAACAGGGTACCTACCCGTCTACGAGCAGTACTTC.